These 10 T cell receptor beta chains originate from one sample sequenced in a study of early T cells in non-severe SARS-CoV-2 infection. TCRdb re-called the 5' RACE reads through MiXCR, storing one row per CDR3 protein. The profile shows roughly 50,000 distinct CDR3 sequences, about 8% of them singletons. The specimen comprised whole blood, sampled at baseline. These receptors were collected from an adult who was a healthcare worker with PCR-confirmed SARS-CoV-2 infection or an uninfected control (not recorded which).

V usage is TRBV7-8 and J usage is TRBJ2-1; 8 bases map to TRBD2. The J segment lost 8 bases and the V segment lost 6 bases, leaving 15 bases of the junction unmatched. Germline CDR1 and CDR2: SGHVS and FQNEAQ. CDR3 size: 16 residues. CDR3 in DNA: TGTGCCAGCAGACTCCCGGGGAGCGGGAGTAATTATGAGCAGTTCTTC. Amino acids: CASRLPGSGSNYEQFF.

Ten or more counts support this clonotype. This chain connects TRBV12-3 or TRBV12-4 to TRBJ2-7; D remains unclear. The V gene lost 6 bases and the J gene lost 2 bases, with 5 bases spanning the gap. The CDR3 is 11 amino acids. The CDR3 DNA follows: TGTGCCAGCAGCGGCGCCTACGAGCAGTACTTC. It is translated as CASSGAYEQYF.

The chain has TRBV4-1 and TRBJ2-1; the D is unclear. V shed 0 bases and J shed 10 bases, with 7 bases lying between them. This CDR3 region has 12 residues. Germline V gene data show CDR1 as MGHRA and CDR2 as YSYEKL. The CDR3 loop reads CASSQDPREQFF. The CDR3 coding sequence is TGCGCCAGCAGCCAAGATCCGAGGGAGCAGTTCTTC.

This clonotype was recorded a few times. V usage is TRBV7-9 and J usage is TRBJ2-5, with D possibly TRBD1 on 6 matching bases. This CDR3 comprises 14 residues. Between the trimmed V and J ends, which lost 3 bases and 2 bases, there was a span of 10 bases. Germline CDR1 reads SEHNR; CDR2 reads FQNEAQ (reference sequence). The CDR3 DNA sequence: TGTGCCAGCAGCTTCGGACAGATACAAGAGACCCAGTACTTC. Its translation is CASSFGQIQETQYF. Full variable domain (rest looked up from reference TRBV7-9 and TRBJ2-5): DTGVSQNPRHKITKRGQNVTFRCDPISEHNRLYWYRQTLGQGPEFLTYFQNEAQLEKSRLLSDRFSAERPKGSFSTLEIQRTEQGDSAMYLCASSFGQIQETQYFGPGTRLLVL.

The table lists this clonotype with many counts. The rearrangement links TRBV21-1 to TRBJ2-7. TRBV21-1 is a listed pseudogene. CDR3 length: 11 amino acids. The CDR3 loop reads CASSATYEQYF. CDR3 nucleotide sequence: TGTGCCAGCAGCGCCACCTACGAGCAGTACTTC.

J is TRBJ2-7 and V is TRBV7-2; 7 bases match TRBD1. CDR1 is SGHTA and CDR2 is FQGNSA in the germline V gene. The ends lost 5 bases at V and 4 bases at J; junction bases unmatched: 2. This CDR3 region has 12 residues. The CDR3 region has the DNA TGTGCCAGCAGCCAGACAGGGTACGAGCAGTACTTC. Translating gives CASSQTGYEQYF.

The chain has TRBV10-1 and TRBJ2-6, with a possible D match to TRBD1 (6 bases). The germline V gene has CDR1 WNHNN and CDR2 SYGVQD (reference sequence). V was cut by 5 bases and J by 3 bases, with 17 bases left in between. The CDR3 is 17 amino acids. In nucleotides, the CDR3 is TGCGCCAGCAGTAAAGGACTGGGGGCGTATGGGGCCAACGTCCTGACTTTC. Translation gives CASSKGLGAYGANVLTF.

The V call is TRBV28, the J call TRBJ2-7, with D possibly being TRBD1 (5 bases). With 3 bases removed from V and 6 bases from J, the gap between germline ends came to 9 bases. The CDR3 covers 12 residues. CDR1 and CDR2 (germline): MDHEN, SYDVKM. CDR3 DNA sequence: TGTGCCAGCAGTTTTAGGGGCGGCGAGCAGTACTTC. This encodes CASSFRGGEQYF.

The chain uses TRBV12-3 or TRBV12-4 and TRBJ1-1, with D possibly being TRBD1 (6 bases). The V and J ends lost 5 bases and 1 base respectively, with 14 bases between them. The CDR3 length is 15 residues. The CDR3 DNA reads TGTGCCAGCAGTCCAACCCCGACAGGGAACACTGAAGCTTTCTTT. Protein sequence: CASSPTPTGNTEAFF.

This clonotype occurred a few times. This chain connects TRBV24-1 to TRBJ2-3; possible D gene TRBD2, 5 bases. The ends were cut back, 9 bases at V and 2 bases at J, with 17 bases in the middle. This CDR3 contains 15 residues. Germline V CDR1 and CDR2: KGHDR, SFDVKD. The CDR3 loop is CATREGRTVTDTQYF. The CDR3 bases are TGTGCCACCCGGGAAGGGCGGACCGTCACAGATACGCAGTATTTT.